This T cell receptor (beta chain) is drawn from a study of cytomegalovirus exposure and HLA in healthy donors. Study context: In a later analysis, the roughly 120 validation repertoires were reported to have used the same platform as the approximately 670 first-cohort repertoires.

Notes on this clone: Its antigen remains unknown.

Study observations and caveats: Cytomegalovirus association was assigned to about 150 TCR beta chains. It was confirmed in vitro that a few of the CMV-associated chains were specific for CMV antigens.

The data were produced by immunoSEQ multiplex PCR, yet TCRdb's version contains in-frame clones alone and is incomplete. The table shows about 140,000 clones, with less than 90% occurring only once. This TCR came from a man aged 18 to 35 in good health and CMV-seronegative. The sample comprised PBMCs.

Written as DNA, the CDR3 is TGTGCCAGCGTTGCAGGACAGGGTTTAGTTGGAAACACCATATATTTT. Translating gives CASVAGQGLVGNTIYF. The rearrangement links TRBV7-2 to TRBJ1-3, with 8 positions matching TRBD1. CDR3 length: 16 amino acids. Per germline, CDR1 SGHTA and CDR2 FQGNSA. V shed 8 bases, J shed 3 bases, and the junction held 12 bases outside the gene matches.